This T cell receptor beta chain was obtained from a study of blood T cell repertoires in COVID-19. The CDR3 extends over 16 amino acids. The germline V gene encodes CDR1 SGDLS and CDR2 YYNGEE. V lost 4 bases to trimming and J lost 3 bases, with 17 bases between them. Libraries were prepared by immunoSEQ multiplex PCR; TCRdb keeps only in-frame clonotypes and omits some of them. The table lists 200,000 to 300,000 clones, around 87% of them singletons, with over 4% in the top ten. The chain combines TRBV9 with TRBJ1-5, with a tentative D call TRBD1 (6 bases). The sample consisted of peripheral blood. This receptor was obtained from a woman aged 55 to 70 with COVID-19, enrolled during active disease. The CDR3 is CASSPRRGQHNQPQHF. CDR3 nucleotides: TGTGCCAGCAGCCCCAGACGAGGACAGCACAATCAGCCCCAGCATTTT.